The entry that follows covers one TCR beta chain sequence. This clonotype was seen at least ten times. There is no known antigen for this receptor. Base qualities were left out, and no much larger clone turns up one base away. The CDR3 measures 14 amino acids from cysteine to phenylalanine. The kept DNA is CDR3 alone, 42 bases in frame from the first base. The V and J ends are trimmed by 4 bases and 1 base, leaving 7 bases between them. The germline V gene (reference sequence) specifies LNHDA as CDR1 and SQIVND as CDR2. This sample is part of a study of T cells in Graves' hyperthyroidism and ophthalmopathy (dated by TCRdb to between 2017 and 2020). Notes on the research overall: Peripheral blood samples were taken at initial diagnosis, before any treatment was given. Thyroid tissue and blood T-cell repertoires from over 5 Graves' hyperthyroidism patients were also compared in the study. Following sampling, methimazole starting at 30 mg daily was given to hyperthyroidism patients, and high-dose intravenous methylprednisolone was given to ophthalmopathy patients. TCR V-J signatures able to tell the groups apart were searched for in a discovery cohort of 90 to 100 patients, of whom roughly 42 had Graves' ophthalmopathy and roughly 59 had stable Graves' hyperthyroidism. An independent validation cohort of fewer than 20 hyperthyroidism patients and 17 patients who later progressed to ophthalmopathy tested prospective prediction of ophthalmopathy. The 75 to 100 discovery patients were randomly split 7:3 into training and test sets. The paper describes TCR Vbeta CDR3 sequencing of 120 to 150 peripheral blood samples, made up of some 42 ophthalmopathy patients, roughly 75 hyperthyroidism patients and around 17 progressor patients. Findings and caveats that apply to the study as a whole: Ophthalmopathy was separated from stable hyperthyroidism by a 13 V-J signature model, with 85% to 90% sensitivity and about 81% specificity obtained in cross-validation and 80%/75% obtained in testing. Most expanded thyroid clonotypes (frequency above 0.001) were also detected in blood, suggesting blood repertoires may reflect thyroid immune responses. Sample size was not statistically predetermined, and blinding of investigators to group allocation was not performed. In validation, progression to ophthalmopathy was predicted by the model with roughly 71% sensitivity and 72% to 85% specificity, a median of 6.5 months before onset.

TCR beta CDR3 regions were amplified from RNA transcripts. The TCR CDR3 was subjected to a first round of RT-PCR using the HTBI primer set and the Qiagen OneStep RT-PCR kit. A second multiplex PCR round built the libraries, followed by size selection and purification. Libraries were sequenced paired-end with 100 bp reads on an Illumina HiSeq2000. Per the original workflow: SOAPnuke was used to process the raw data, throwing out any read that contained adapters or uncalled bases, had a mean Phred below 15, or lacked an exact constant-primer or identifier match. High-quality paired reads were merged using COPE v1.2.5, and each unique nucleotide sequence was defined as a clonotype. Clonotypes were aligned to IMGT TRBV, TRBD and TRBJ reference segments using MiTCR v1.1. The analysis included only V-J combinations with a frequency above 0.0001, which together covered more than 99% of the repertoires. A TCS score was defined as the ratio between F50 (clonal expansion) and ExV (chaos), using BLOSUM62-based TCRdist between CDR3 peptides within each V-J. Welch's t-statistics and random forest reduced roughly 530 V-J features to 13, which were used in a naive Bayes classifier (R e1071). TCRdb ran its own pipeline on the public reads, namely fastp trimming at Q25 and MiXCR clone calling, and kept in-frame beta chains. Under each unique CDR3 protein, matching rows form one entry showing the most common genes and DNA. The V and J calls and clone size come from TCRdb's table, not from the authors' own analysis. Recorded for this sample are a few hundred thousand distinct CDR3 sequences; 13% to 15% of them occurred a single time. About an eighth of the sample rests with the top ten.

The hyperthyroidism patients were between 18 and 65 years old and newly diagnosed, with a disease duration of less than 2 months. Any patient with an uncontrolled infection, another autoimmune disease, pregnancy or lactation was excluded. Diagnoses relied on clinical symptoms, serum thyroxine and TRAb, thyroid ultrasound and orbital computed tomography. Blood from progressor patients was collected at the time of first diagnosis with hyperthyroidism, before any ophthalmopathy symptoms had appeared. Ficoll-Paque density gradient centrifugation was used to isolate PBMCs from approximately 10 ml of fresh peripheral blood. Progressor patients were first diagnosed with Graves' hyperthyroidism and then developed ophthalmopathy during follow-up. Total RNA was extracted using Trizol reagent, and RNA quality was assessed on an Agilent 2100 Bioanalyzer.

The sequenced sample consisted of blood. Rearrangement joined TRBV19 to TRBJ2-2; TRBD2 might be the D gene, on 6 matching bases. The receptor's source is a woman between 40 and 55 years old with Graves' hyperthyroidism that later progressed to Graves' ophthalmopathy. The sequence in DNA is TGTGCCAGTAGTACTAGCGTGAACACCGGGGAGCTGTTTTTT. It specifies CASSTSVNTGELFF.